Sequencing of this TCR beta chain was carried out in a study of blood T cell repertoires in COVID-19. Study background: From T cells, B-cell-depleted T cells, or PBMCs came the material, which was cDNA or gDNA.

Germline values: CDR1 LGHNA, CDR2 YNFKEQ. The germline V and J ends were trimmed by 0 bases and 5 bases, with 17 bases remaining between them. CDR3 length equals 17 residues. Original analysis: Quantification of nucleated cells was approximated via reference gene primer amplification. Sequencing used immunoSEQ multiplex PCR; TCRdb keeps in-frame clones, though not all of them. The V and J calls and clone size were taken over from that table, and D and trimming were inferred from the DNA. The profile shows approximately 250,000 clones, less than 90% of them singletons. The clonotype comes from a man in his sixties with acute or convalescent COVID-19. Material: peripheral blood. The rearrangement joins TRBV4-2 to TRBJ1-5; D remains unclear. CDR3 loop: CASSQDWKGRVHQPQHF. As DNA, the CDR3 is TGTGCCAGCAGCCAAGATTGGAAAGGGAGGGTTCATCAGCCCCAGCATTTT.